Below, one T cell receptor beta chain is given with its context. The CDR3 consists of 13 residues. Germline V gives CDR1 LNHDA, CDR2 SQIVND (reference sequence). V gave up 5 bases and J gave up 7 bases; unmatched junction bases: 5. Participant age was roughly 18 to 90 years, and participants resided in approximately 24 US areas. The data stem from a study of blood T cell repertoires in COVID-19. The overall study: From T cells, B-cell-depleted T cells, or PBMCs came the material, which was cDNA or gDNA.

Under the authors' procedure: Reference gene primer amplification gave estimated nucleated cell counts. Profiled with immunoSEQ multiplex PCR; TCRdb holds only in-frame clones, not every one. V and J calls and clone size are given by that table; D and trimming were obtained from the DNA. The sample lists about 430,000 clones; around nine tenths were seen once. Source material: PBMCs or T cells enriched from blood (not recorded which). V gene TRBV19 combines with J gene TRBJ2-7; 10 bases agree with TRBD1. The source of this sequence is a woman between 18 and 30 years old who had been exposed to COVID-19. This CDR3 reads CASSAGTGEEQYF. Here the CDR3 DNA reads TGTGCCAGTAGTGCCGGGACAGGGGAAGAGCAGTACTTC.